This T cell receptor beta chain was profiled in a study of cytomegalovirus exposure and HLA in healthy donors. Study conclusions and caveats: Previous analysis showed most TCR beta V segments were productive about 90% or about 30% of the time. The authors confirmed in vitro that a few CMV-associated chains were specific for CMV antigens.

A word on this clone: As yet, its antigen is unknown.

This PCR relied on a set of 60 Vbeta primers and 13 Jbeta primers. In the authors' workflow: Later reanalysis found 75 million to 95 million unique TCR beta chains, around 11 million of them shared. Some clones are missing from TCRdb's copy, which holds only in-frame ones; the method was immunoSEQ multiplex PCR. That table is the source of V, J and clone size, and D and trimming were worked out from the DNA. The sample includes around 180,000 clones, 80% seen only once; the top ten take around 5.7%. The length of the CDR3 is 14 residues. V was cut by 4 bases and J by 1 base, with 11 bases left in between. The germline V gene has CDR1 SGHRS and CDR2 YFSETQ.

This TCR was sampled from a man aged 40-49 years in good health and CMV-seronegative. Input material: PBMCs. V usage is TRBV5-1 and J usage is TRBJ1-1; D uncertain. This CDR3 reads CASSAGAWNTEAFF. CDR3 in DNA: TGCGCCAGCAGCGCGGGCGCCTGGAACACTGAAGCTTTCTTT.